Detailed here is one T cell receptor (beta chain). The sample comes from a study of blood T cells in healthy people across ages. Trimming cost V 5 bases and J 0 bases; bases outside gene matches: 3. The CDR3 extends over 15 amino acids. Germline CDR1 is SGHTA and CDR2 is FQGNSA. A second 7 to 11 cycle PCR used barcoded and J-beta primers. Using its own MiXCR run on the 5' RACE reads, TCRdb lists one record per CDR3 protein. Of roughly 1.9 million distinct CDR3 sequences in the sample, 35% to 50% were seen once. The sequence was collected from a human donor in good health. The sample comprised blood. V gene TRBV7-2 combines with J gene TRBJ2-1, with 8 nucleotides matching TRBD2. The CDR3 sequence: CASSRTSSSYNEQFF. DNA of the CDR3: TGTGCCAGCAGCCGGACTAGCAGCTCCTACAATGAGCAGTTCTTC.